The 12 T cell receptor beta chains below all came from one sample that was sequenced in a study of T cell clones after liver transplantation. The table came from immunoSEQ multiplex PCR; TCRdb's copy has only in-frame clones and leaves some out. Of around 19,000 clones in the sample, over 80% were seen once. Sequenced material: CD8+ T cells from blood, taken before liver transplant. The receptor set was obtained from a human donor who received a liver transplant.

V is TRBV28 and J is TRBJ2-7; 7 nucleotides agree with TRBD1. Germline V gene data show CDR1 as MDHEN and CDR2 as SYDVKM. This CDR3 is built from 14 residues. Unmatched junction bases numbered 10, after V lost 7 bases and J lost 4 bases. CDR3 coding DNA: TGTGCCAGCACCCCAACCGAGACAGGGTACGAGCAGTACTTC. It translates to CASTPTETGYEQYF.

The chain combines TRBV5-8 with TRBJ1-4, with D possibly being TRBD1 (5 bases). V was pared by 4 bases and J by 4 bases, with 11 bases between. CDR3 length equals 14 residues. Germline V gene data show CDR1 as SGHTS and CDR2 as YDEGEE. The CDR3 region has the DNA TGTGCCAGCAGCCCTGACAGACTTAATGAAAAACTGTTTTTT. Protein sequence: CASSPDRLNEKLFF.

The chain uses TRBV12-2 and TRBJ1-4. TRBV12-2 is listed as a pseudogene. The CDR3 consists of 16 residues. Written as DNA, the CDR3 is TGTGCAAGTCGCCCACTTAGGAGCACAACTAATGAAAAACTGTTTTTT. It is translated as CASRPLRSTTNEKLFF.

This sequence joins TRBV10-2 and TRBJ2-1, with TRBD2 matching over 7 bases. Germline CDR1 is WSHSY and CDR2 is SAAADI. The CDR3 consists of 14 residues. Trimming took 6 bases from V and 6 from J; bases not matched to a gene: 8. CDR3 protein: CASRGLAASNEQFF. CDR3 sequence (DNA): TGCGCCAGCAGAGGGCTAGCGGCCTCCAATGAGCAGTTCTTC.

This clone was observed once. The chain joins TRBV27 to TRBJ1-5, with 8 bases fitting TRBD1. V lost 3 bases, J lost 7 bases, and 5 bases stayed unmatched. This CDR3 has 14 amino acids. CDR1 is MNHEY and CDR2 is SMNVEV in the germline V gene (reference sequence). The CDR3 DNA follows: TGTGCCAGCAGTTTCGGACAGGGCGAACAGCCCCAGCATTTT. The encoded protein is CASSFGQGEQPQHF.

The V call is TRBV15, the J call TRBJ1-1; D not certain. Between the trimmed V and J ends, which lost 4 bases and 6 bases, there was a span of 15 bases. This CDR3 is built from 14 residues. CDR1 is LNHNV and CDR2 is YYDKDF in the germline V gene (reference sequence). The CDR3 is CATSTLRGVAEAFF. The DNA for the CDR3 is TGTGCCACCAGCACGCTTCGGGGTGTGGCTGAAGCTTTCTTT.

The V and J genes are TRBV2 and TRBJ2-7; D unclear. The germline V and J ends were trimmed by 3 bases and 5 bases, with 11 bases remaining between them. This CDR3 comprises 13 residues. CDR1 and CDR2 (germline): SNHLY, FYNNEI. CDR3 in DNA: TGTGCCAGCAGTGACGATGGATCCCACGAGCAGTACTTC. Translation gives CASSDDGSHEQYF.

The V and J genes are TRBV4-3 and TRBJ1-2; no clear D gene. Germline CDR1 and CDR2: LGHNA and YSLEER. V was cut by 0 bases and J by 8 bases, with 13 bases left in between. The CDR3 runs to 14 residues. The CDR3 DNA follows: TGCGCCAGCAGCCAAGATGAATCCCTTAGCGGCTACACCTTC. Its translation: CASSQDESLSGYTF.

J is TRBJ2-7 and V is TRBV27; 12 bases align to TRBD2. CDR3 length: 14 amino acids. The germline V gene encodes CDR1 MNHEY and CDR2 SMNVEV (reference sequence). Trimming took 6 bases from V and 4 from J; bases not matched to a gene: 4. This CDR3 reads CASSRLAGAYEQYF. DNA for the CDR3: TGTGCCAGCAGCAGACTAGCGGGAGCGTACGAGCAGTACTTC.

The chain links TRBV27 to TRBJ2-2; tentative D call: TRBD2 (6 bases). Trimming took 5 bases from V and 9 from J, leaving 25 bases between them. This CDR3 region has 17 residues. Germline V lookup: CDR1 MNHEY, CDR2 SMNVEV (reference sequence). Written as DNA, the CDR3 is TGTGCCAGCAGTCCATATGCCGGGACTTCTCTCCTCCGGGAGCTGTTTTTT. It codes for CASSPYAGTSLLRELFF.

This clone is labeled as large. The rearrangement uses TRBV7-9 and TRBJ1-2; tentative D call: TRBD1 (5 bases). Germline-derived CDR1 and CDR2 are SEHNR and FQNEAQ (reference sequence). There are 14 residues in the CDR3. Trimming shortened V by 1 base and J by 6 bases, and 12 bases separated the two germline ends. CDR3 amino acids: CASSLGEGANGYTF. In DNA, the CDR3 is TGTGCCAGCAGCTTAGGTGAAGGGGCGAATGGCTACACCTTC.

J is TRBJ2-7 and V is TRBV5-8, with D perhaps TRBD1 or TRBD2 (7 bases each). Germline CDR1 and CDR2: SGHTS and YDEGEE. V was clipped by 4 bases and J by 2 bases, with 16 bases between them. This CDR3 region has 15 residues. The CDR3 sequence is CASSPRGGLTYEQYF. CDR3 sequence (DNA): TGTGCCAGCAGCCCCAGGGGGGGCCTAACCTACGAGCAGTACTTC.